This TCR beta chain was identified during a study of blood T cell repertoires in COVID-19. As for the study in general: Samples of COVID-19 (acute and convalescent) were obtained from the United States, Italy and Spain. T cells, B-cell-depleted T cells, or PBMCs supplied cDNA or gDNA.

The authors' processing: Reference gene primers were amplified, and this amplification served to estimate nucleated cell counts. The protocol was immunoSEQ multiplex PCR, while the TCRdb copy is restricted to in-frame clones and leaves out a portion. V and J calls and clone size are copied from that table; D and trimming were computed from the DNA. The sample lists about 45,000 clones; 80% were seen once. This CDR3 has 15 residues. Trimming stripped 6 bases from V and 2 bases from J, with 14 bases between. Germline CDR1 MNHEY, CDR2 SVGEGT. The sample taken for sequencing was peripheral blood. The chain has TRBV6-2 or TRBV6-3 and TRBJ1-5, with TRBD1 as a possible D gene (6 bases). This TCR was sampled from a man aged 65 to 85 with acute or convalescent COVID-19. The CDR3: CASSPFRGGNQPQHF. DNA for the CDR3: TGTGCCAGCAGCCCCTTCAGGGGTGGCAATCAGCCCCAGCATTTT.